These 28 T cell receptor beta chains share one sample of origin, sequenced in a study of OX40 agonist ivuxolimab in advanced cancers. Libraries were prepared by immunoSEQ multiplex PCR; TCRdb keeps only in-frame clonotypes and omits some of them. The profile shows tens of thousands of clones, about four fifths of them singletons. The material sequenced was CD4+ or CD8+ T cells sorted from blood, taken in a trial of the OX40 agonist ivuxolimab. The origin of the receptors is an adult with an advanced solid tumor such as melanoma, head and neck, liver or kidney cancer.

This clone was observed a handful of times. The chain combines TRBV6-4 with TRBJ1-1, with 9 nucleotides matching TRBD1. V lost 6 bases, J lost 2 bases, and 7 bases stayed unmatched. CDR3 length: 15 residues. CDR1 is MRHNA, CDR2 SNTAGT, per germline. Written as DNA, the CDR3 is TGTGCCAGCAGCACCGGGACAGGGACTAACACTGAAGCTTTCTTT. Translated, it gives CASSTGTGTNTEAFF.

The rearrangement joins TRBV9 to TRBJ2-4; TRBD2 might be the D (5 bases). From germline, CDR1 is SGDLS and CDR2 YYNGEE. V lost 0 bases, J lost 0 bases, and 10 bases lay in between. This CDR3 region has 16 residues. The CDR3 bases are TGTGCCAGCAGCGTAGCTGACGGACTAGCCAAAAACATTCAGTACTTC. Its protein product is CASSVADGLAKNIQYF. Using reference TRBV9 and TRBJ2-4 for the parts outside the CDR3, the full variable domain is DSGVTQTPKHLITATGQRVTLRCSPRSGDLSVYWYQQSLDQGLQFLIQYYNGEERAKGNILERFSAQQFPDLHSELNLSSLELGDSALYFCASSVADGLAKNIQYFGAGTRLSVL.

The rearrangement joins TRBV6-5 to TRBJ2-7; the D call may be TRBD1 or TRBD2 (6 bases each). Trimming pared 2 bases from V and 6 bases from J, leaving 8 bases between. CDR1 and CDR2 from the germline V gene are MNHEY and SVGAGI. The CDR3 has 12 amino acids. CDR3 DNA sequence: TGTGCCAGCAGTTACAAGGGGGGCGAGCAGTACGTC. This translates into CASSYKGGEQYV.

J is TRBJ1-4 and V is TRBV27; a possible D gene is TRBD1 (6 bases). Deletions cut 2 bases from V and 7 bases from J, with 8 bases between. Germline V gene sequence: CDR1 MNHEY, CDR2 SMNVEV (reference sequence). The CDR3 loop spans 13 amino acids. CDR3 region: CASSLAGVEKLFF. For the CDR3, the DNA is TGTGCCAGCAGTTTAGCAGGGGTTGAAAAACTGTTTTTT.

The gene calls are TRBV5-1 and TRBJ2-3; possibly TRBD1 for D (5 bases). Germline CDR1 reads SGHRS; CDR2 reads YFSETQ. V lost 0 bases and J 4 bases, leaving 9 bases between the germline ends. The CDR3 runs 14 residues. CDR3: CASSLARAADTQYF. CDR3 coding DNA: TGCGCCAGCAGCTTGGCCAGGGCCGCAGATACGCAGTATTTT.

This chain uses TRBV2 with TRBJ1-1, with a weak D call TRBD1 (6 bases). The CDR3 spans 15 residues. Trimming removed 5 bases from V and 4 bases from J, with 17 bases in between. Germline V gives CDR1 SNHLY, CDR2 FYNNEI. CDR3 residues: CASSQDRRGGTEAFF. The CDR3 bases are TGTGCCAGCAGTCAGGACAGACGAGGAGGCACTGAAGCTTTCTTT.

The rearrangement links TRBV30 to TRBJ2-5, with D uncertain. Deletions cut 3 bases from V and 1 base from J, with 0 bases between. The CDR3 loop spans 10 amino acids. Germline V gene data show CDR1 as GTSNPN and CDR2 as SVGIG (reference sequence). The CDR3 sequence is CAWSQETQYF. The DNA for the CDR3 is TGTGCCTGGAGCCAAGAGACCCAGTACTTC.

This chain joins TRBV21-1 and TRBJ2-7; the D call in the table, TRBD1, was not verified against the DNA. TRBV21-1 is an annotated pseudogene. The CDR3 covers 16 residues. CDR3 sequence (DNA): TGTGCCAGCAGCCCAGTGGGCGGGACAGAGTTTTACGAGCAGTACGTC. This translates into CASSPVGGTEFYEQYV.

The V call is TRBV10-3, the J call TRBJ2-7; D is undetermined. The germline V gene has CDR1 ENHRY and CDR2 SYGVKD. Deletions cut 2 bases from V and 5 bases from J, with 7 bases between. CDR3 size: 12 residues. The CDR3: CAISENTHEQYF. DNA of the CDR3: TGTGCCATCAGTGAGAATACCCACGAGCAGTACTTC.

The chain combines TRBV7-3 with TRBJ2-2; perhaps TRBD2 as D (6 bases). The germline gives CDR1 SGHTA, CDR2 FQGTGA. V lost 10 bases to trimming and J lost 1 base, with 10 bases between them. The CDR3 length is 13 residues. In DNA form, the CDR3 reads TGTGCCACTGGGACTCAGAACACCGGGGAGCTGTTTTTT. It translates to CATGTQNTGELFF.

This clone was seen just once. The chain has TRBV13 and TRBJ1-5, with 9 positions matching TRBD1. CDR1 PRHDT and CDR2 FYEKMQ come from the germline V gene (reference sequence). V lost 5 bases, J lost 3 bases, and 8 bases stayed unmatched. The CDR3 is made up of 16 amino acids. Here the CDR3 reads CASSMSTGGVNQPQHF. CDR3 in DNA: TGTGCCAGCAGCATGTCGACAGGGGGTGTCAATCAGCCCCAGCATTTT.

The chain links TRBV29-1 to TRBJ1-2; D uncertain. Germline V lookup: CDR1 SQVTM, CDR2 ANQGSEA. The V and J ends lost 7 bases and 2 bases respectively, with 5 bases between them. CDR3 length equals 10 residues. The CDR3 coding sequence is TGCAGCGCCGAGAACTATGGCTACACCTTC. Protein product: CSAENYGYTF. The variable domain in full, completed from reference TRBV29-1 and TRBJ1-2, reads SAVISQKPSRDICQRGTSLTIQCQVDSQVTMMFWYRQQPGQSLTLIATANQGSEATYESGFVIDKFPISRPNLTFSTLTVSNMSPEDSSIYLCSAENYGYTFGSGTRLTVV.

V is TRBV6-5 and J is TRBJ1-5, with D unclear. Trimming cost V 6 bases and J 7 bases, with 16 bases left between them. Germline V gene data show CDR1 as MNHEY and CDR2 as SVGAGI. This CDR3 is built from 14 residues. CDR3 coding DNA: TGTGCCAGCAGGTCGGCCCTGGGAGACCAGCCCCAGCATTTT. Amino acids: CASRSALGDQPQHF.

The rearrangement joins TRBV5-6 to TRBJ1-1; D gene unclear. Germline lookup yields CDR1 SGHDT and CDR2 YYEEEE. The V gene lost 0 bases and the J gene lost 1 base, with 4 bases spanning the gap. The CDR3 totals 13 residues. CDR3 sequence (DNA): TGTGCCAGCAGCTTGGGGACGAACACTGAAGCTTTCTTT. Its translation: CASSLGTNTEAFF.

This chain links TRBV5-5 with TRBJ2-7; no clear D gene. Looked up from germline, CDR1 is SGHKS and CDR2 is YYEKEE (reference sequence). The CDR3 is 14 residues long. V dropped 0 bases and J dropped 2 bases, with 9 bases sitting between them. The CDR3 sequence is CASSLGPDPYEQYV. The CDR3 bases are TGTGCCAGCAGCTTGGGGCCCGACCCCTACGAGCAGTACGTC.

This rearrangement joins TRBV7-3 to TRBJ2-2; D might be TRBD1 (7 bases). In germline, CDR1 is SGHTA, CDR2 FQGTGA. Between the trimmed V and J ends, which lost 5 bases and 3 bases, there was a span of 10 bases. The CDR3 consists of 14 residues. In nucleotides, the CDR3 is TGTGCCAGCAGCGCGGGACAGTACACCGGGGAGCTGTTTTTT. Its translation is CASSAGQYTGELFF. Using reference TRBV7-3 and TRBJ2-2 for the parts outside the CDR3, the full variable domain is GAGVSQTPSNKVTEKGKYVELRCDPISGHTALYWYRQSLGQGPEFLIYFQGTGAADDSGLPNDRFFAVRPEGSVSTLKIQRTERGDSAVYLCASSAGQYTGELFFGEGSRLTVL.

By its share, this clone is medium-sized. The chain recombines TRBV5-1 with TRBJ2-6; 10 bases align to TRBD1. V lost 4 bases and J lost 2; bases outside the gene matches: 3. In germline, CDR1 is SGHRS, CDR2 YFSETQ. The CDR3 spans 16 residues. In nucleotides, the CDR3 is TGCGCCAGCAGCACCGGGACAGGGGCTGGGGCCAACGTCCTGACTTTC. Translation: CASSTGTGAGANVLTF.

The V call is TRBV28, the J call TRBJ1-1; TRBD1 aligns across 8 bases. V dropped 8 bases and J dropped 5; count of bases not matched to a gene: 16. CDR3 length equals 16 residues. From germline, CDR1 is MDHEN and CDR2 SYDVKM. CDR3 DNA: TGTGCCAGCGGCCCCCAGGGGGCGCGAGGAAAAACTGAAGCTTTCTTT. This translates into CASGPQGARGKTEAFF.

This clone has only one observation. This sequence joins TRBV15 and TRBJ1-4; TRBD1 agrees at 8 bases. Trimming cost V 5 bases and J 0 bases; bases outside gene matches: 8. CDR1 is LNHNV, CDR2 YYDKDF, per germline (reference sequence). This CDR3 is built from 17 residues. The CDR3 region has the DNA TGTGCCACCAGCGGACAGGGTATAGGGGCAACTAATGAAAAACTGTTTTTT. This gives the protein CATSGQGIGATNEKLFF. Drawing the rest from reference TRBV15 and TRBJ1-4, the complete variable domain is DAMVIQNPRYQVTQFGKPVTLSCSQTLNHNVMYWYQQKSSQAPKLLFHYYDKDFNNEADTPDNFQSRRPNTSFCFLDIRSPGLGDTAMYLCATSGQGIGATNEKLFFGSGTQLSVL.

The CDR3 here is CASSSLGGETEAFF. The CDR3 DNA reads as TGTGCCAGCAGTTCCCTTGGGGGGGAGACTGAAGCTTTCTTT. This chain links TRBV6-5 with TRBJ1-1, with D perhaps matching TRBD1 (5 bases). Germline CDR1 reads MNHEY; CDR2 reads SVGAGI. The CDR3 contains 14 residues. The V and J ends lost 4 bases and 5 bases respectively, with 14 bases between them.

V gene TRBV6-5 combines with J gene TRBJ2-5; 7 bases fit TRBD1. The germline V gene encodes CDR1 MNHEY and CDR2 SVGAGI. Trimming removed 5 bases from V and 4 bases from J; junction bases left unmatched: 7. The CDR3 consists of 14 residues. The CDR3 loop is CASSLRTGGETQYF. The CDR3 DNA follows: TGTGCCAGCAGTCTGCGGACAGGCGGAGAGACCCAGTACTTC.

CDR3 amino acids: CASRPQGATEGTQYF. The CDR3 DNA reads as TGTGCCAGCAGGCCCCAGGGGGCAACCGAGGGTACGCAGTATTTT. The gene calls are TRBV7-6 and TRBJ2-3; 8 positions match TRBD1. V shed 6 bases, J shed 8 bases, and the junction held 13 bases outside the gene matches. This CDR3 is 15 amino acids long. Germline loops: CDR1 SGHVS, CDR2 FNYEAQ.

The rearrangement uses TRBV10-1 and TRBJ2-7, with 7 bases aligning to TRBD1. CDR1 is WNHNN, CDR2 SYGVQD, per germline (reference sequence). The V gene end was trimmed by 4 bases and the J gene end by 1 base; junction bases not matched to a gene: 4. The CDR3 contains 14 residues. The CDR3: CASSVGQVSYEQYV. CDR3 nucleotide sequence: TGCGCCAGCAGTGTAGGACAGGTTTCCTACGAGCAGTACGTC.

The chain couples TRBV2 to TRBJ1-6; weak D call: TRBD1 (5 bases). CDR1 is SNHLY, CDR2 FYNNEI, per germline. The ends were cut back, 6 bases at V and 7 bases at J, with 13 bases in the middle. The CDR3 has 14 residues. CDR3 residues: CASRTGTVNSPLHF. Here the CDR3 DNA reads TGTGCCAGCAGGACCGGGACGGTGAATTCACCCCTCCACTTT.

The chain employs TRBV15 and TRBJ2-1; 9 nucleotides line up with TRBD2. The CDR3 is made up of 16 amino acids. V gave up 2 bases and J gave up 8 bases; unmatched junction bases: 10. Germline V gene lookup returns CDR1 LNHNV and CDR2 YYDKDF (reference sequence). The CDR3 DNA reads TGTGCCACCAGCAGACCTACTAGCGGGTATGGCGATGAGCAGTTCTTC. Residues: CATSRPTSGYGDEQFF.

The V and J genes are TRBV28 and TRBJ2-3; 8 bases are shared with TRBD2. V trimming: 1 base; J trimming: 3 bases; junction bases outside the gene matches: 3. This CDR3 comprises 15 residues. CDR1 and CDR2 (germline): MDHEN, SYDVKM. The CDR3 is CASSLYTGGTDTQYF. CDR3 coding DNA: TGTGCCAGCAGTTTATATACGGGGGGGACAGATACGCAGTATTTT.

The chain carries TRBV7-2 and TRBJ1-6; D not certain. V lost 5 bases, J lost 6 bases, and 11 bases lay in between. The CDR3 runs 14 residues. Germline V lookup: CDR1 SGHTA, CDR2 FQGNSA. The CDR3 bases are TGTGCCAGCAGCCCCGAGCTGAGTAATTCACCCCTCCACTTT. It is translated as CASSPELSNSPLHF.

The CDR3 spells CASSYRGTGELFF. DNA for the CDR3: TGTGCCAGCAGTTACCGTGGCACCGGGGAGCTGTTTTTT. The rearrangement joins TRBV6-5 to TRBJ2-2; D not certain. The CDR3 extends over 13 amino acids. The V gene's germline CDR1 is MNHEY and CDR2 SVGAGI. The V end lost 2 bases, the J end lost 4 bases, and 5 bases lay between the germline ends.